This TCR beta chain emerged from a study of cytomegalovirus exposure and HLA in healthy donors. Findings of the study overall: The authors enumerated 164 TCR beta chains as linked to cytomegalovirus. The tendency of first-cohort TCR clusters to co-occur in the 110 or so validation repertoires emerged from a later analysis.

The CDR3 runs 15 residues. Germline CDR1 and CDR2: MNHNY and SVGAGI (reference sequence). Trimming took 3 bases from V and 3 from J, leaving 15 bases between them. The donors were part of the validation cohort, which consisted of over a hundred subjects and was separate from the first cohort of under 850 subjects. Regarding this clone: Its specificity is unknown.

Method: immunoSEQ multiplex PCR; TCRdb's copy keeps in-frame clones and lacks some. The sample carries some 340,000 clones, roughly nine tenths recorded once. The source material was PBMCs. The J gene is TRBJ2-7, the V gene TRBV6-6; D perhaps matches TRBD2 (7 bases). The TCR was taken from a woman in her twenties or thirties in good health and CMV-seropositive. The CDR3 loop is CASSYLGGPSYEQYF. CDR3 DNA sequence: TGTGCCAGCAGTTATTTGGGGGGGCCTAGCTACGAGCAGTACTTC.